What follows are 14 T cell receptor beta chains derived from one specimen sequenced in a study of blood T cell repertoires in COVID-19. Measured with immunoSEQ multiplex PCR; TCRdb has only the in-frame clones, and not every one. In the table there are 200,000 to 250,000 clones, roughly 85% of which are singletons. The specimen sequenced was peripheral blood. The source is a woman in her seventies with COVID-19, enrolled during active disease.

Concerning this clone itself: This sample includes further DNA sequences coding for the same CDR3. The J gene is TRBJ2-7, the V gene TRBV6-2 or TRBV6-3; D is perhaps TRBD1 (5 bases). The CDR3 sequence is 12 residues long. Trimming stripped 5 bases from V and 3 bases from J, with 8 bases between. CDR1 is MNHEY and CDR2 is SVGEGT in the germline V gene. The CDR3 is CASSPQGYEQYF. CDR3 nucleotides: TGTGCCAGCAGTCCCCAGGGCTACGAGCAGTACTTC.

The chain's CDR3 is CASSQAPRQSTEAFF. The CDR3 DNA sequence: TGCGCCAGCAGTCAAGCGCCGCGACAAAGCACTGAAGCTTTCTTT. V and J are TRBV23-1 and TRBJ1-1; D call uncertain. TRBV23-1 is an ORF, and what it does is uncertain. V lost 2 bases to trimming and J lost 4 bases, with 14 bases between them. The CDR3 contains 15 residues.

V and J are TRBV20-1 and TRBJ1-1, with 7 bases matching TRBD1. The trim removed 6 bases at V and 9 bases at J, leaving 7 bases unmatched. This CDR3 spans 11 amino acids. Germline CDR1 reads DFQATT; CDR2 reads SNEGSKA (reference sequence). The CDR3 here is CSAVRTGKAFF. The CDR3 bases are TGCAGTGCAGTTAGGACAGGTAAAGCTTTCTTT.

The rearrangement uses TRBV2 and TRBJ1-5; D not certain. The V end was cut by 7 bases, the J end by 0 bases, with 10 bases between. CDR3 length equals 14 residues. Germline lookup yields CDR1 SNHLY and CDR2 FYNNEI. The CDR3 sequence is CASTEGNSNQPQHF. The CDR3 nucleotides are TGTGCCAGCACAGAGGGAAATAGCAATCAGCCCCAGCATTTT.

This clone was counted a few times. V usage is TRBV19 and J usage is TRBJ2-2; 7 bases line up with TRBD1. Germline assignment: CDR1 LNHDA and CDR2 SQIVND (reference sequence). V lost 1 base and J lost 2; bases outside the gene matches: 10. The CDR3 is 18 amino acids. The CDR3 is CASSIGGQSFFNTGELFF. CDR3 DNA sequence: TGTGCCAGTAGTATAGGGGGACAGAGTTTTTTTAACACCGGGGAGCTGTTTTTT.

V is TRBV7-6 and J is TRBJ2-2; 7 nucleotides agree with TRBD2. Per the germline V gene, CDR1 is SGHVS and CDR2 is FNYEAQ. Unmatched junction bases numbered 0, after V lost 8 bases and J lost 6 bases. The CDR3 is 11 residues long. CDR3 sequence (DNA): TGTGCCAGCGGGGGGGCCGGGGAGCTGTTTTTT. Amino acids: CASGGAGELFF.

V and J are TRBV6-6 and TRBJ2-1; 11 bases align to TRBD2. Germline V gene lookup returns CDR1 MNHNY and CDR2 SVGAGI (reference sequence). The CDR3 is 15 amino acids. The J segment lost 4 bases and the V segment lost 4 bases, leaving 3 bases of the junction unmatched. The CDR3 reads CASSSSGGKYNEQFF. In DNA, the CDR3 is TGTGCCAGCAGTTCTAGCGGGGGGAAATACAATGAGCAGTTCTTC.

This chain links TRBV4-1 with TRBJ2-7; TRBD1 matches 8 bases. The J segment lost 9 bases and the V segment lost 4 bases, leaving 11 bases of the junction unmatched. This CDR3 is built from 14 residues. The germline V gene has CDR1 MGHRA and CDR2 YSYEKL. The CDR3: CASSPGQGIFSQYF. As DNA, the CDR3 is TGCGCCAGCAGCCCCGGACAGGGTATATTTTCGCAGTACTTC.

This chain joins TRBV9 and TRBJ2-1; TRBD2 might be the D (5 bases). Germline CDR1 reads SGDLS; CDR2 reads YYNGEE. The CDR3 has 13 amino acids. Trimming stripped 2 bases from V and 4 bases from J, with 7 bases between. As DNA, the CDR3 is TGTGCCAGCAGCGTCACGGGATACAATGAGCAGTTCTTC. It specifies CASSVTGYNEQFF. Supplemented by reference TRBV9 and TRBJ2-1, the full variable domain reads DSGVTQTPKHLITATGQRVTLRCSPRSGDLSVYWYQQSLDQGLQFLIQYYNGEERAKGNILERFSAQQFPDLHSELNLSSLELGDSALYFCASSVTGYNEQFFGPGTRLTVL.

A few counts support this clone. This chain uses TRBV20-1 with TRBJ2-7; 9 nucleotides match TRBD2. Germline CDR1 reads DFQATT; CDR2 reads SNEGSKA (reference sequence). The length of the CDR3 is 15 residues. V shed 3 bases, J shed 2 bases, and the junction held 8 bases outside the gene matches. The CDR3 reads CSASRLAGRPYEQYF. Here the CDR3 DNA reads TGCAGTGCTAGTCGGCTAGCGGGAAGGCCCTACGAGCAGTACTTC.

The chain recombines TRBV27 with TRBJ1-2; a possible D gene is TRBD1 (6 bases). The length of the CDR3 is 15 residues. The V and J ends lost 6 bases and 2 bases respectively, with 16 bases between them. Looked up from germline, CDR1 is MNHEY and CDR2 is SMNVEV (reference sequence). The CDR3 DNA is TGTGCCAGCAGCTTGGTCGGGACAACAAACTATGGCTACACCTTC. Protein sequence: CASSLVGTTNYGYTF.

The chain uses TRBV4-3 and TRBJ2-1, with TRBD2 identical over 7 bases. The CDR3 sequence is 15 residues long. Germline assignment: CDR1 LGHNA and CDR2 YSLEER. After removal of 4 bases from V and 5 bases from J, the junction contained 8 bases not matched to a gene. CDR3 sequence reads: CASSLGTILNNEQFF. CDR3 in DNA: TGCGCCAGCAGCCTGGGGACTATCCTAAACAATGAGCAGTTCTTC.

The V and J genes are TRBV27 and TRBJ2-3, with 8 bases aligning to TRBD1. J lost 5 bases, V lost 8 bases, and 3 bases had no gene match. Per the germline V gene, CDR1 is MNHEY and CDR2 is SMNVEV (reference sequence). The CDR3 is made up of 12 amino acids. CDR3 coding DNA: TGTGCCAGCGGACAGGGTCAAGATACGCAGTATTTT. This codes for CASGQGQDTQYF.

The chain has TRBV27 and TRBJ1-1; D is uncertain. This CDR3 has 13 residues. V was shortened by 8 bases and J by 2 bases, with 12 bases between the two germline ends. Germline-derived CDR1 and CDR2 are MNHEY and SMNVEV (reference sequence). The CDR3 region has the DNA TGTGCCAGCCTAAACTCCTTCAACACTGAAGCTTTCTTT. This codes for CASLNSFNTEAFF.